This record concerns one TCR beta chain sequence. Its antigen specificity is not known. No base-level quality is on record; no much larger clone is a single base apart. The sample is drawn from a study of control samples from healthy donors and cancer patients (dated by TCRdb to the early 2020s). Library preparation used the immunoSEQ multiplex PCR assay. The clones in this table, taken by TCRdb from immuneACCESS, are in-frame only. Not every clone is retained; where verified, under half of the shortfall comes from an unresolved V gene, and the cause of the rest is unknown. This sample has around 150,000 clones in its table, and 85% to 90% of those were observed once. Approximately 1.7% of the sample is in the top ten clones. CDR1 and CDR2, looked up from the germline V gene, are LGHNA and YNFKEQ. Reading from cysteine to phenylalanine, the CDR3 counts 13 amino acids. Only the CDR3 DNA is retained, 39 bases long and in frame from the first base. V is pared back by 0 bases and J by 4 bases, with 7 bases lying between the germline termini.

The specimen was blood. The receptor chain draws on TRBV4-2 and TRBJ2-7, with TRBD1 as a weak D call on 5 bases. The sequence derives from a man between 18 and 35 years old in good health. The CDR3 reads CASSQDRVYEQYF. The nucleotides read TGTGCCAGCAGCCAAGACAGGGTTTACGAGCAGTACTTC.